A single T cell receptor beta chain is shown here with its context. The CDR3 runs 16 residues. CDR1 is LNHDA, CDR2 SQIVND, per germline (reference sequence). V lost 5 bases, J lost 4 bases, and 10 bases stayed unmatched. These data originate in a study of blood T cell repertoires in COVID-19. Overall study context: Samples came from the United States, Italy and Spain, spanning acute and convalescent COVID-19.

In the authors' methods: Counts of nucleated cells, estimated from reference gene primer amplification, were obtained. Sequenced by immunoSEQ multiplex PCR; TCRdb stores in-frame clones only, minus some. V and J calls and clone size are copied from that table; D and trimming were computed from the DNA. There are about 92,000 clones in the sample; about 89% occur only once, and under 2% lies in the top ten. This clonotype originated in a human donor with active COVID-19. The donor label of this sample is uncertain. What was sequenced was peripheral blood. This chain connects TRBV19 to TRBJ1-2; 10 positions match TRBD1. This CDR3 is CASSPDETGGGYGYTF. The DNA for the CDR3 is TGTGCCAGTAGTCCCGACGAGACAGGGGGCGGCTATGGCTACACCTTC.